The sequence of this T cell receptor (beta chain) was determined in a study of CD8+ T cells in alopecia areata. Study background: Treatment ran 6 to 18 months, with 6 months of follow-up afterward. Study-wide findings and caveats: Relative to normal scalp, lesional scalp, especially alopecia totalis/universalis, showed higher clonality.

RNA was extracted and reverse transcribed into cDNA as the sequencing template. Here immunoSEQ multiplex PCR was the method, and the copy in TCRdb shows in-frame clones only, minus some. This table has about 130,000 clones, approximately 48% appearing once. Punch biopsies of lesional scalp, plus peripheral blood, were taken from alopecia areata patients. Deletions cut 5 bases from V and 6 bases from J, with 13 bases between. Germline CDR1 is SNHLY and CDR2 is FYNNEI. The CDR3 has 14 amino acids. Of note for this clone: The antigen remains unidentified.

The sample consisted of CD8+ T cells sorted from blood, taken at week 0. The chain uses TRBV2 and TRBJ2-2; D is ambiguous. The receptor comes from a human donor with alopecia areata. CDR3 in amino acids: CASSFDSLAGELFF. CDR3 DNA: TGTGCCAGCAGTTTTGATAGCTTGGCCGGGGAGCTGTTTTTT.